These 19 T cell receptor beta chains share one sample of origin, sequenced in a study of T cell responses to AZD1222 COVID-19 vaccine. The protocol was immunoSEQ multiplex PCR, while the TCRdb copy is restricted to in-frame clones and leaves out a portion. This table holds 100,000 or so clones, around 89% found once. The specimen comprised peripheral blood, sampled on day 0 of AZD1222 vaccination. These TCRs come from an adult in good health.

The count of this clone is one. The gene calls are TRBV6-2 or TRBV6-3 and TRBJ2-4; D possibly corresponds to TRBD2 (5 bases). V lost 2 bases, J lost 1 base, and 12 bases lay in between. In germline, CDR1 is MNHEY, CDR2 SVGEGT. The CDR3 covers 16 residues. In DNA form, the CDR3 reads TGTGCCAGCAGTTACCGTCCCGGGGTGGCCAAAAACATTCAGTACTTC. Translated, it gives CASSYRPGVAKNIQYF.

The CDR3 DNA follows: TGTGCCAGCAGCTTGGGTGGTTTTAGCAATCAGCCCCAGCATTTT. Translation gives CASSLGGFSNQPQHF. The chain employs TRBV5-5 and TRBJ1-5, with no clear D. V shed 0 bases and J shed 0 bases, with 7 bases lying between them. Looked up from germline, CDR1 is SGHKS and CDR2 is YYEKEE (reference sequence). CDR3 length: 15 residues.

The chain carries TRBV2 and TRBJ2-6, with a tentative D call TRBD1 (5 bases). Germline V CDR1 and CDR2: SNHLY, FYNNEI. V was cut by 4 bases and J by 0 bases, with 22 bases left in between. The CDR3 contains 20 residues. CDR3 loop: CASSVGAGWATGSGANVLTF. Written as DNA, the CDR3 is TGTGCCAGCAGTGTTGGGGCAGGGTGGGCCACCGGCTCTGGGGCCAACGTCCTGACTTTC. Full variable domain (outside the CDR3, taken from reference TRBV2 and TRBJ2-6): EPEVTQTPSHQVTQMGQEVILRCVPISNHLYFYWYRQILGQKVEFLVSFYNNEISEKSEIFDDQFSVERPDGSNFTLKIRSTKLEDSAMYFCASSVGAGWATGSGANVLTFGAGSRLTVL.

The chain recombines TRBV7-9 with TRBJ2-2; the D gene is possibly TRBD2 (6 bases). The CDR3 covers 15 residues. Germline lookup yields CDR1 SEHNR and CDR2 FQNEAQ (reference sequence). Between the trimmed V and J ends, which lost 3 bases and 2 bases, there was a span of 10 bases. The CDR3 coding sequence is TGTGCCAGCAGCTTTGGGGCGGGAAACACCGGGGAGCTGTTTTTT. Encoded protein: CASSFGAGNTGELFF.

This chain joins TRBV7-3 and TRBJ2-1; 9 bases fit TRBD2. The CDR3 extends over 14 amino acids. In germline, CDR1 is SGHTA, CDR2 FQGTGA. V was clipped by 5 bases and J by 14 bases; unmatched bases: 13. CDR3 sequence: CASSVGLATSREFF. CDR3 coding DNA: TGTGCCAGCAGCGTGGGACTAGCCACCTCTAGGGAGTTCTTC.

V is TRBV5-5 and J is TRBJ2-6, with TRBD1 as a possible D gene (5 bases). Germline values: CDR1 SGHKS, CDR2 YYEKEE (reference sequence). The CDR3 is made up of 15 amino acids. V was cut by 4 bases and J by 0 bases, with 8 bases left in between. The CDR3 reads CASSPDSSGANVLTF. CDR3 nucleotides: TGTGCCAGCAGCCCCGACAGCTCTGGGGCCAACGTCCTGACTTTC.

The chain joins TRBV5-1 to TRBJ2-2, with D perhaps TRBD2 (5 bases). Germline V gene lookup returns CDR1 SGHRS and CDR2 YFSETQ. There are 15 residues in the CDR3. The V and J ends lost 4 bases and 6 bases respectively, with 16 bases between them. The CDR3 nucleotides are TGCGCCAGCAGCGATCCGAGGGCGAGGGCCGGGGAGCTGTTTTTT. It codes for CASSDPRARAGELFF.

About this clone itself: This CDR3 is also generated by other DNA sequences in the sample. The CDR3, as DNA: TGTGCCAGCAGTCCATCCTACGAGCAGTACTTC. It translates to CASSPSYEQYF. This chain connects TRBV12-3 or TRBV12-4 to TRBJ2-7; D ambiguous. Trimming took off 5 bases at V and 1 base at J, with 3 bases between the two ends. The CDR3 covers 11 residues.

The chain links TRBV27 to TRBJ1-4; 10 bases map to TRBD1. V gave up 2 bases and J gave up 3 bases; unmatched junction bases: 6. This CDR3 spans 17 amino acids. Germline V CDR1 and CDR2: MNHEY, SMNVEV (reference sequence). CDR3 in DNA: TGTGCCAGCAGTTTAGGACAGGGGGGAAAGGCTAATGAAAAACTGTTTTTT. Encoded protein: CASSLGQGGKANEKLFF.

This chain links TRBV12-3 or TRBV12-4 with TRBJ2-1, with D perhaps TRBD2 (6 bases). V was trimmed by 5 bases and J by 14 bases, leaving 13 bases between them. The CDR3 is 11 residues long. The DNA of the CDR3 is TGTGCCAGCAGTGCACGGGCGGGAAAGTTCTTC. Amino acid sequence: CASSARAGKFF.

V usage is TRBV5-1 and J usage is TRBJ2-2; 10 bases fit TRBD2. Germline CDR1 is SGHRS and CDR2 is YFSETQ. After removal of 2 bases from V and 5 bases from J, the junction contained 9 bases not matched to a gene. This CDR3 comprises 17 residues. The CDR3 sequence: CASSFRLAGEGTGELFF. The CDR3 coding sequence is TGCGCCAGCAGCTTCCGGCTAGCGGGAGAGGGGACCGGGGAGCTGTTTTTT.

The chain is built from TRBV19 and TRBJ2-2; 7 bases map to TRBD1. After removal of 5 bases from V and 6 bases from J, the junction contained 6 bases not matched to a gene. CDR3 size: 14 residues. Germline V CDR1 and CDR2: LNHDA, SQIVND (reference sequence). The CDR3 is CASSVDRVSGELFF. The CDR3 DNA follows: TGTGCCAGTAGTGTTGACAGGGTGTCCGGGGAGCTGTTTTTT.

The chain combines TRBV6-4 with TRBJ2-2, with 7 bases that match TRBD1. CDR1 is MRHNA and CDR2 is SNTAGT in the germline V gene. J was trimmed by 5 bases and V by 6 bases; bases with no gene match: 3. The CDR3 extends over 13 amino acids. The DNA of the CDR3 is TGTGCCAGCAGGGGACAGCCTACCGGGGAGCTGTTTTTT. Its protein is CASRGQPTGELFF.

The V call is TRBV4-1, the J call TRBJ2-1; 16 bases are shared with TRBD2. CDR1 is MGHRA, CDR2 YSYEKL, per germline. This CDR3 has 18 residues. V dropped 3 bases and J dropped 6; count of bases not matched to a gene: 8. The CDR3 DNA is TGCGCCAGCAGCCACCTTCAGGGACTAGCGGGAGGGCCCAATGAGCAGTTCTTC. It translates to CASSHLQGLAGGPNEQFF.

The chain is built from TRBV28 and TRBJ2-7; D is perhaps TRBD1 or TRBD2 (6 bases each). The CDR3 extends over 11 amino acids. Trimming removed 5 bases at V and 9 bases at J, with 11 bases between. The germline CDR1 and CDR2 sequences are MDHEN and SYDVKM. CDR3 in amino acids: CASSRGVVQYF. CDR3 bases: TGTGCCAGCAGTAGGGGGGTAGTGCAGTACTTC.

The gene calls are TRBV2 and TRBJ1-4; D is unresolved. The CDR3 runs to 13 residues. CDR1 and CDR2 from the germline V gene are SNHLY and FYNNEI. V dropped 4 bases and J dropped 5 bases, with 8 bases sitting between them. This CDR3 is CASSVMRNEKLFF. As DNA, the CDR3 is TGTGCCAGCAGTGTCATGAGAAATGAAAAACTGTTTTTT.

This sequence joins TRBV5-5 and TRBJ2-3; D unresolved. The CDR3 totals 12 residues. Germline V gene data show CDR1 as SGHKS and CDR2 as YYEKEE (reference sequence). Trimming took 4 bases from V and 4 from J, leaving 7 bases between them. The CDR3 nucleotides are TGTGCCAGCAGCCATTATTCAGATACGCAGTATTTT. Encoded protein: CASSHYSDTQYF.

The CDR3 here is CASRAIDRAETQYF. DNA of the CDR3: TGTGCCAGCAGGGCCATCGACAGGGCAGAGACCCAGTACTTC. This chain connects TRBV27 to TRBJ2-5; 7 nucleotides line up with TRBD1. Germline V gives CDR1 MNHEY, CDR2 SMNVEV (reference sequence). The CDR3 contains 14 residues. With 6 bases clipped from V and 4 bases from J, the junction kept 8 bases outside the gene matches.

Only one count was recorded for this clone. The chain couples TRBV7-3 to TRBJ2-7, with a possible D match to TRBD1 (6 bases). Germline V gene sequence: CDR1 SGHTA, CDR2 FQGTGA. CDR3 length: 13 amino acids. The V end lost 3 bases, the J end lost 4 bases, and 10 bases lay between the germline ends. The DNA for the CDR3 is TGTGCCAGCAGCTTCCTACAGGGTTACGAGCAGTACTTC. It codes for CASSFLQGYEQYF. The variable domain in full, with the rest retrieved from reference TRBV7-3 and TRBJ2-7, is GAGVSQTPSNKVTEKGKYVELRCDPISGHTALYWYRQSLGQGPEFLIYFQGTGAADDSGLPNDRFFAVRPEGSVSTLKIQRTERGDSAVYLCASSFLQGYEQYFGPGTRLTVT.